These T cell receptor beta chains were read from a single sample in a study of blood T cells in healthy people across ages. In TCRdb, the 5' RACE reads were re-called with MiXCR into one record per CDR3 protein. This table has some 800,000 distinct CDR3 sequences, around 43% appearing once. Sequencing used blood. These TCRs come from a man aged 60 to 69 in good health. Each CDR3 is given without its conserved first and last residue. Each record gives: CDR3 protein, V gene, J gene.

CDR3 protein: ATTDTIQQSIPRQPQH
V gene: TRBV15
J gene: TRBJ1-5

CDR3 protein: ASSQEYNVRSSGYT
V gene: TRBV4-3
J gene: TRBJ1-2

CDR3 protein: ATSPRTGAYNEQF
V gene: TRBV15
J gene: TRBJ2-1

CDR3 protein: ASTLGRQGETQY
V gene: TRBV6-2/TRBV6-3
J gene: TRBJ2-5

CDR3 protein: ASSLKRDRQY
V gene: TRBV14
J gene: TRBJ2-7

CDR3 protein: SASLQHYEQF
V gene: TRBV20-1
J gene: TRBJ2-1

CDR3 protein: SARDPPMETQY
V gene: TRBV20-1
J gene: TRBJ2-5

CDR3 protein: ASSPDSSAEQY
V gene: TRBV3-1
J gene: -

CDR3 protein: ASSPLPMETQY
V gene: TRBV9
J gene: -

CDR3 protein: ASSLERGVVNEQF
V gene: TRBV5-1
J gene: TRBJ2-1

CDR3 protein: ASSEGGTGGRYGYT
V gene: TRBV6-1
J gene: TRBJ1-2

CDR3 protein: ASNPGLGYNEQF
V gene: TRBV9
J gene: TRBJ2-1

CDR3 protein: ASSTRTGGAGDHNEQF
V gene: TRBV25-1
J gene: TRBJ2-1

CDR3 protein: ASSQVGAGENIQY
V gene: TRBV4-3
J gene: TRBJ2-4

CDR3 protein: ASSPTGTGYEQY
V gene: TRBV7-9
J gene: TRBJ2-7

CDR3 protein: ASSQGLYETVNTEAF
V gene: TRBV4-3
J gene: TRBJ1-1

CDR3 protein: AISAANTEAF
V gene: TRBV10-3
J gene: TRBJ1-1

CDR3 protein: ASRMGQNYGYT
V gene: TRBV28
J gene: TRBJ1-2

CDR3 protein: SAREESGGVQETQY
V gene: TRBV20-1
J gene: TRBJ2-5

CDR3 protein: ATSREKFFEKLF
V gene: TRBV15
J gene: TRBJ1-4

CDR3 protein: ASRRDFNEQY
V gene: TRBV6-6
J gene: TRBJ2-7

CDR3 protein: ASREPGQGMGGYT
V gene: TRBV7-2
J gene: TRBJ1-2

CDR3 protein: ASSPFSMTEAF
V gene: TRBV7-2
J gene: TRBJ1-1

CDR3 protein: ASSASQGGVYPYEQF
V gene: TRBV12-3/TRBV12-4
J gene: TRBJ2-1

CDR3 protein: SVEVNRNTQY
V gene: TRBV29-1
J gene: TRBJ2-3

CDR3 protein: ASSLLPGPSANEQF
V gene: TRBV7-6
J gene: TRBJ2-1

CDR3 protein: ASSYGQANYGYT
V gene: TRBV5-6
J gene: TRBJ1-2

CDR3 protein: ASSPTVGTGGSYEQY
V gene: TRBV18
J gene: TRBJ2-7

CDR3 protein: SVDGGSSYNEQF
V gene: TRBV29-1
J gene: TRBJ2-1

CDR3 protein: ATSRAYSEQF
V gene: TRBV15
J gene: TRBJ2-1

CDR3 protein: ASSTSALARTDTQY
V gene: TRBV11-3
J gene: TRBJ2-3

CDR3 protein: ASSLWDKRYQETQY
V gene: TRBV5-6
J gene: TRBJ2-5

CDR3 protein: SVERLGDLANYGYT
V gene: TRBV29-1
J gene: TRBJ1-2

CDR3 protein: ASSSLWNEQF
V gene: TRBV11-3
J gene: TRBJ2-1

CDR3 protein: ASSYGRSDTQY
V gene: TRBV6-2/TRBV6-3
J gene: TRBJ2-3

CDR3 protein: ASSEQGYSPLH
V gene: TRBV10-1
J gene: TRBJ1-6

CDR3 protein: ASSGGRGAYNEQF
V gene: TRBV28
J gene: TRBJ2-1

CDR3 protein: ASSDEGQENFADTQY
V gene: TRBV2
J gene: TRBJ2-3

CDR3 protein: ASSTRINRITEAF
V gene: TRBV7-2
J gene: TRBJ1-1

CDR3 protein: SLQSGAMEPAF
V gene: TRBV29-1
J gene: TRBJ1-1

CDR3 protein: ASSVEGRGGYT
V gene: TRBV25-1
J gene: TRBJ1-2

CDR3 protein: ASSQEDRATDTQY
V gene: TRBV7-2
J gene: TRBJ2-3

CDR3 protein: ASSPEGQRAF
V gene: TRBV6-5
J gene: TRBJ1-1

CDR3 protein: ASSLRQGTNSPLH
V gene: TRBV5-1
J gene: TRBJ1-6

CDR3 protein: ASSEPGTSGYNEQF
V gene: TRBV7-9
J gene: TRBJ2-1

CDR3 protein: ASILFLGETQY
V gene: TRBV6-1
J gene: TRBJ2-5

CDR3 protein: ASSGAGTAYEQY
V gene: TRBV6-2/TRBV6-3
J gene: TRBJ2-7

CDR3 protein: ASSQDWTAGANVLT
V gene: TRBV4-3
J gene: TRBJ2-6

CDR3 protein: ASSPVSSGSGNTDTQY
V gene: TRBV7-3
J gene: TRBJ2-3

CDR3 protein: ASSGELSGANVLT
V gene: TRBV25-1
J gene: TRBJ2-6

CDR3 protein: ASRVTGDYGYT
V gene: TRBV12-3/TRBV12-4
J gene: TRBJ1-2

CDR3 protein: SVGVAPLEQY
V gene: TRBV29-1
J gene: TRBJ2-7

CDR3 protein: ASSLDGGLEAVQY
V gene: TRBV7-9
J gene: TRBJ2-4

CDR3 protein: ASSFQGDNEQF
V gene: TRBV7-9
J gene: TRBJ2-1

CDR3 protein: ASSLGTYEQY
V gene: TRBV7-2
J gene: TRBJ2-7

CDR3 protein: ASSSLGRDRGYEQY
V gene: TRBV7-2
J gene: TRBJ2-7

CDR3 protein: ASRPAGGRETQY
V gene: TRBV7-8
J gene: TRBJ2-5